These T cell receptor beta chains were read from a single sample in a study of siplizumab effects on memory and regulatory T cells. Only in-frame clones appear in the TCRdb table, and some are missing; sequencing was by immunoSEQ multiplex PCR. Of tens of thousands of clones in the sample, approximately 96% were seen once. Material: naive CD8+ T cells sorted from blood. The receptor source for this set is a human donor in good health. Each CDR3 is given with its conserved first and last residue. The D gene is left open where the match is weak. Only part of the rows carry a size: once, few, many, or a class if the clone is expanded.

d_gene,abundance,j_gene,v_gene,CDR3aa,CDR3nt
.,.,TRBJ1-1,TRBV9,CASSSYEGLGTEAFF,TGTGCCAGCAGTAGCTATGAGGGCCTGGGCACTGAAGCTTTCTTT
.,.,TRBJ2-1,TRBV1,CTSSTRTAEQFF,TGCACCAGCAGCACCCGGACGGCCGAGCAGTTCTTC
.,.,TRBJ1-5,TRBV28,CASSYTQPQHF,TGTGCCAGCAGTTATACCCAGCCCCAGCATTTT
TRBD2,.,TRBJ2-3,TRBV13,CASSGLAGVVPSTDTQYF,TGTGCCAGCAGTGGACTAGCGGGTGTCGTCCCTAGCACAGATACGCAGTATTTT
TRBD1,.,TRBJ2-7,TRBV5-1,CASSPTGGSYEQYF,TGCGCCAGCAGCCCGACAGGGGGTTCCTACGAGCAGTACTTC
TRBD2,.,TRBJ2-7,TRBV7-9,CASSPSGSSYEQYF,TGTGCCAGCAGCCCTAGCGGGAGCTCCTACGAGCAGTACTTC
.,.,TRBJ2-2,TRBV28,CASSLGGDRPELFF,TGTGCCAGCAGTTTAGGGGGAGACCGGCCGGAGCTGTTTTTT
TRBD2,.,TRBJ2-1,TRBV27,CASSLPASGGAGEQFF,TGTGCCAGCAGTCTCCCGGCTAGCGGGGGGGCAGGCGAGCAGTTCTTC
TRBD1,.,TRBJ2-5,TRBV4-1,CASSSSGQGAETQYF,TGCGCCAGCAGCTCCTCGGGACAGGGGGCAGAGACCCAGTACTTC
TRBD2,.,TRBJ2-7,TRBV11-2,CASSLGGLAGGLEQYF,TGTGCCAGCAGCTTAGGCGGACTAGCGGGGGGGCTCGAGCAGTACTTC
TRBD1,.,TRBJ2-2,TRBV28,CASSLPGTGANTGELFF,TGTGCCAGCAGTTTGCCCGGGACAGGGGCGAACACCGGGGAGCTGTTTTTT
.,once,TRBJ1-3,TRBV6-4,CASSDSAEDSGNTIYF,TGTGCCAGCAGTGACTCGGCGGAAGACTCTGGAAACACCATATATTTT
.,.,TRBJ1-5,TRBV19,CASTPDGYQPQHF,TGTGCCAGTACCCCGGACGGGTATCAGCCCCAGCATTTT
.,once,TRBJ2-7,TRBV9,CASSVNPTPPYEQYF,TGTGCCAGCAGCGTAAACCCCACCCCTCCCTACGAGCAGTACTTC
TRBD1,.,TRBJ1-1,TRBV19,CASSHRGSYTEAFF,TGTGCCAGTAGTCACAGGGGGTCGTACACTGAAGCTTTCTTT
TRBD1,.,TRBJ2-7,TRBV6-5,CASSTPMDRGFEQYF,TGTGCCAGCAGTACCCCTATGGACAGGGGCTTCGAGCAGTACTTC